This entry lists 2 T cell receptor beta chains sequenced from one sample in a study of blood T cell repertoires in COVID-19 (dated by TCRdb to the early 2020s). Receptors were amplified or captured by the immunoSEQ multiplex PCR assay. TCRdb took over this immuneACCESS table, retaining in-frame rearrangements with V and J assigned. Such tables are incomplete; in checked studies, under half of the missing clones stem from an unresolved V gene, and the remainder is unexplained. Here the sample has under 200,000 clones; about 88% occur a single time. 7.3% of the sample comes from the top ten. Sequenced input: PBMCs or T cells enriched from blood (not recorded which). Source of these receptors: a man aged 50 to 60 who had recovered from COVID-19.

This clone came up a few times. J is TRBJ1-1 and V is TRBV7-3; no clear D. Germline V lookup: CDR1 SGHTA, CDR2 FQGTGA. CDR3 length equals 13 residues. The V gene lost 3 bases and the J gene lost 1 base, with 6 bases spanning the gap. The CDR3 DNA follows: TGTGCCAGCAGCTTTAGCCAGAACACTGAAGCTTTCTTT. It encodes CASSFSQNTEAFF.

The chain combines TRBV7-3 with TRBJ2-5; TRBD2 agrees at 10 bases. V was clipped by 5 bases and J by 1 base; unmatched bases: 4. Germline-derived CDR1 and CDR2 are SGHTA and FQGTGA. CDR3 length: 15 amino acids. The CDR3 DNA reads TGTGCCAGCAGCATAGCGGGGGGAATCCAAGAGACCCAGTACTTC. It specifies CASSIAGGIQETQYF.